These 23 T cell receptor beta chains were all obtained from the same sample, sequenced in a study of cytotoxic CD8 clonotypes in ibrutinib-treated CLL. Here immunoSEQ multiplex PCR was the method, and the copy in TCRdb shows in-frame clones only, minus some. The sample contains some 130,000 clones, around 93% of which appear only once. Specimen: PBMCs, collected after 12 months of ibrutinib treatment. The source is a human donor with chronic lymphocytic leukemia.

The chain carries TRBV2 and TRBJ2-5; D gene uncertain. Trimming shortened V by 5 bases and J by 1 base, and 11 bases separated the two germline ends. The CDR3 runs to 14 residues. Germline V gene sequence: CDR1 SNHLY, CDR2 FYNNEI. The CDR3 protein is CASSYLGGQETQYF. In nucleotides, the CDR3 is TGTGCCAGCAGTTATTTGGGTGGCCAAGAGACCCAGTACTTC.

The chain combines TRBV11-2 with TRBJ2-1; the match to TRBD2 covers 10 bases. Germline trimming cut 5 bases from V and 8 bases from J; bases unmatched to any gene: 12. Per the germline V gene, CDR1 is SGHAT and CDR2 is FQNNGV. This CDR3 is 16 amino acids long. The CDR3 DNA is TGTGCCAGCAGCATTTATGGGGCTAGCGGGAGCTATGAGCAGTTCTTC. It yields the protein CASSIYGASGSYEQFF.

V usage is TRBV11-2 and J usage is TRBJ1-5; TRBD1 matches at 7 bases. V lost 5 bases, J lost 6 bases, and 10 bases stayed unmatched. The length of the CDR3 is 15 residues. Germline-derived CDR1 and CDR2 are SGHAT and FQNNGV. The CDR3 coding sequence is TGTGCCAGCAGCGTAACACAGGGACAGAGTCAGCCCCAGCATTTT. Residues: CASSVTQGQSQPQHF.

J is TRBJ2-1 and V is TRBV10-1, with 13 bases aligning to TRBD2. The V gene end was trimmed by 6 bases and the J gene end by 8 bases; junction bases not matched to a gene: 10. CDR3 size: 16 residues. Looked up from germline, CDR1 is WNHNN and CDR2 is SYGVQD (reference sequence). The CDR3 reads CASSGLAGAGWDEQFF. The CDR3, as DNA: TGCGCCAGCAGCGGACTAGCGGGAGCCGGTTGGGATGAGCAGTTCTTC.

The V and J genes are TRBV30 and TRBJ2-1; 11 bases agree with TRBD1. Germline CDR1 GTSNPN, CDR2 SVGIG (reference sequence). There are 17 residues in the CDR3. J gave up 5 bases and V 2 bases, and 11 bases lay outside the gene matches. In DNA form, the CDR3 reads TGTGCCTGGAGTAACGAGCGGACAGGGGGCGCAAACAATGAGCAGTTCTTC. This sequence encodes CAWSNERTGGANNEQFF.

This chain uses TRBV27 with TRBJ2-6; no definite D call. Germline CDR1 and CDR2: MNHEY and SMNVEV (reference sequence). Trimming removed 7 bases from V and 0 bases from J, with 4 bases in between. This CDR3 has 13 amino acids. CDR3 bases: TGTGCCAGCACCTACTCTGGGGCCAACGTCCTGACTTTC. Translated, it gives CASTYSGANVLTF.

The chain is built from TRBV12-2 and TRBJ2-7; TRBD1 is the table's D call, not checked against the DNA. TRBV12-2 is a pseudogene. The CDR3 is made up of 17 amino acids. The CDR3 DNA is TGTGCAAGTCGCTTAGTGGGGCCTAGGGTGCGGACCTACGAGCAGTACTTC. Its protein product is CASRLVGPRVRTYEQYF.

The V and J genes are TRBV6-5 and TRBJ2-5; TRBD1 is a possible D gene (5 bases). The ends were cut back, 7 bases at V and 5 bases at J, with 20 bases in the middle. CDR1 MNHEY and CDR2 SVGAGI come from the germline V gene. The CDR3 is made up of 15 amino acids. DNA for the CDR3: TGTGCCAGCACCAAAATTCCCAGGGCCGGGGAGACCCAGTACTTC. It yields the protein CASTKIPRAGETQYF.

This chain uses TRBV19 with TRBJ2-1; 9 nucleotides match TRBD2. In germline, CDR1 is LNHDA, CDR2 SQIVND (reference sequence). Trimming removed 5 bases from V and 4 bases from J; junction bases left unmatched: 6. This CDR3 region has 15 residues. The CDR3 DNA reads TGTGCCAGTAGTTCGACTAGCGGAGATTACAATGAGCAGTTCTTC. Amino acids: CASSSTSGDYNEQFF.

The V gene is TRBV11-2, the J gene TRBJ2-7, with D possibly being TRBD1 or TRBD2 (6 bases each). Germline V gives CDR1 SGHAT, CDR2 FQNNGV. Trimming left V 3 bases short and J 3 bases short, with 12 bases between. CDR3 length: 14 residues. Here the CDR3 reads CASSFGGRLYEQYF. CDR3 DNA sequence: TGTGCCAGCAGCTTTGGGGGGCGCCTCTACGAGCAGTACTTC.

This chain joins TRBV19 and TRBJ1-5; TRBD1 is a possible D gene (5 bases). The ends were cut back, 8 bases at V and 5 bases at J, with 13 bases in the middle. The CDR3 extends over 13 amino acids. Germline V CDR1 and CDR2: LNHDA, SQIVND (reference sequence). The CDR3 protein is CASARQRDQPQHF. DNA of the CDR3: TGTGCCAGTGCTCGACAGCGAGATCAGCCCCAGCATTTT.

The chain combines TRBV29-1 with TRBJ2-1, with TRBD1 matching 10 bases. CDR3 length: 14 amino acids. With 1 base clipped from V and 6 bases from J, the junction kept 3 bases outside the gene matches. CDR1 is SQVTM and CDR2 is ANQGSEA in the germline V gene. CDR3 in DNA: TGCAGCGTTGAAGGGGGACAGGGGCTCAATGAGCAGTTCTTC. Amino acid sequence: CSVEGGQGLNEQFF.

The chain combines TRBV6-5 with TRBJ1-1; 7 bases agree with TRBD1. Germline values: CDR1 MNHEY, CDR2 SVGAGI. The CDR3 sequence is 13 residues long. With V trimmed by 10 bases and J by 0 bases, 5 bases remained unmatched. The CDR3 nucleotides are TGTGCCACCGTGGGACAGTTGAACACTGAAGCTTTCTTT. Protein product: CATVGQLNTEAFF.

This clone came up once. The chain joins TRBV14 to TRBJ2-2, with a possible D match to TRBD2 (6 bases). Germline CDR1 reads SGHDN; CDR2 reads FVKESK. The CDR3 loop spans 14 amino acids. Trimming left V 1 base short and J 8 bases short, with 11 bases between. In nucleotides, the CDR3 is TGTGCCAGCAGCCAAGGGGGACTTGAGGGGGAGCTGTTTTTT. This gives the protein CASSQGGLEGELFF.

As regards this clone: One end of the junction fails to match germline, which may point to a read error. V and J are TRBV7-7 and TRBJ2-5; perhaps TRBD2 as D (5 bases). In germline, CDR1 is SSHAT, CDR2 FNYEAQ (reference sequence). The length of the CDR3 is 11 residues. The DNA of the CDR3 is TGTGCTAGCAGCTTAGAGGGGACCCAGTACTTC. Translating it yields CASSLEGTQYF. Full variable domain (missing parts from reference TRBV7-7 and TRBJ2-5): GAGVSQSPRYKVTKRGQDVTLRCDPISSHATLYWYQQALGQGPEFLTYFNYEAQPDKSGLPSDRFSAERPEGSISTLTIQRTEQRDSAMYRCASSLEGTQYFGPGTRLLVL.

V is TRBV6-5 and J is TRBJ1-2; 7 bases are shared with TRBD1. Germline V gene data show CDR1 as MNHEY and CDR2 as SVGAGI. V shed 4 bases, J shed 0 bases, and the junction held 2 bases outside the gene matches. The CDR3 is 14 amino acids. CDR3: CASSLDRSNYGYTF. CDR3 coding DNA: TGTGCCAGCAGTTTGGACAGGTCTAACTATGGCTACACCTTC.

The CDR3 sequence is CASITPGANEQFF. CDR3 coding DNA: TGTGCCAGCATTACACCCGGGGCCAATGAGCAGTTCTTC. This chain uses TRBV6-6 with TRBJ2-1; perhaps D is TRBD1 or TRBD2 (5 bases each). Germline CDR1 MNHNY, CDR2 SVGAGI (reference sequence). The CDR3 is made up of 13 amino acids. V lost 7 bases and J 6 bases, leaving 13 bases between the germline ends.

The chain employs TRBV18 and TRBJ2-1; D assignment may be TRBD1 or TRBD2 (5 bases each). The CDR3 runs to 14 residues. Germline loops: CDR1 KGHSH, CDR2 LQKENI. The V gene lost 4 bases and the J gene lost 7 bases, with 14 bases spanning the gap. The CDR3 nucleotides read TGTGCCAGCTCACGGGACCCCCTGGGGAATGAGCAGTTCTTC. This codes for CASSRDPLGNEQFF.

This clone was observed a single time. The CDR3 spells CAIREGGKSNEQFF. Here the CDR3 DNA reads TGTGCCATCCGAGAAGGAGGGAAATCCAATGAGCAGTTCTTC. The chain couples TRBV6-6 to TRBJ2-1; perhaps TRBD2 as D (6 bases). The length of the CDR3 is 14 residues. Germline assignment: CDR1 MNHNY and CDR2 SVGAGI (reference sequence). Trimming pared 10 bases from V and 6 bases from J, leaving 19 bases between.

V gene TRBV7-3 combines with J gene TRBJ2-5; 10 nucleotides agree with TRBD2. Germline CDR1 and CDR2: SGHTA and FQGTGA. The ends lost 5 bases at V and 1 base at J; junction bases unmatched: 16. This CDR3 contains 19 residues. The CDR3 DNA follows: TGTGCCAGCAGCGCCAGGACTAGCGGTCTACCCCGGGCCCAAGAGACCCAGTACTTC. It specifies CASSARTSGLPRAQETQYF.

This clone was found once. V is TRBV5-1 and J is TRBJ2-5, with 9 bases fitting TRBD1. The germline CDR1 and CDR2 sequences are SGHRS and YFSETQ. The CDR3 has 14 amino acids. Trimming at V came to 2 bases and at J to 5 bases, leaving 4 bases not matched to a gene. The CDR3 coding sequence is TGCGCCAGCAGCTTAGGGACAGGGCCGGAGACCCAGTACTTC. This sequence encodes CASSLGTGPETQYF.

The chain joins TRBV7-3 to TRBJ1-1; D not resolved. Germline V lookup: CDR1 SGHTA, CDR2 FQGTGA. The CDR3 has 12 residues. Trimming cost V 4 bases and J 5 bases, with 8 bases left between them. CDR3 DNA: TGTGCCAGCAGCTCGGACTCAACTGAAGCTTTCTTT. The encoded protein is CASSSDSTEAFF.

The chain joins TRBV6-5 to TRBJ2-7; tentatively, D is TRBD2 (5 bases). In germline, CDR1 is MNHEY, CDR2 SVGAGI. The CDR3 consists of 14 residues. V was shortened by 6 bases and J by 4 bases, with 16 bases between the two germline ends. CDR3 in amino acids: CASRPGSQGYEQYF. In nucleotides, the CDR3 is TGTGCCAGCAGGCCGGGATCCCAAGGGTACGAGCAGTACTTC.